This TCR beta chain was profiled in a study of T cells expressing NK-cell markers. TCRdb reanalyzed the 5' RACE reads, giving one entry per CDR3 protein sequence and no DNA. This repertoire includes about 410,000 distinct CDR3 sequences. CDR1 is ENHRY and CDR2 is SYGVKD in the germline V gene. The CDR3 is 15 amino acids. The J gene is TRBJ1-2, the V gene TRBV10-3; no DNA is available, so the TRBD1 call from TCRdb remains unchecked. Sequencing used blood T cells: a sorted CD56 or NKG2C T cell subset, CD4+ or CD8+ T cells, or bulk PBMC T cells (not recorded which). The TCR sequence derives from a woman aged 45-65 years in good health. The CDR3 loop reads CAISVNQGRGYGYTF.